The rows below give T cell receptor beta chains drawn from one sample of a study of cytotoxic CD8 clonotypes in ibrutinib-treated CLL. Libraries were prepared by immunoSEQ multiplex PCR; TCRdb keeps only in-frame clonotypes and omits some of them. Of more than 30,000 clones listed, 69% are singletons. Sequenced material: PBMCs, taken before ibrutinib treatment. These receptors were obtained from a human donor with chronic lymphocytic leukemia. Both conserved end residues are part of each CDR3. D genes are given only for firm matches. The listing skips clone size in some rows; elsewhere it reads once, few, many or a size class.

TRBV7-8	TRBJ1-1	-	TRBD1	TGTGCCAGCAGCACCGGACAGGGGGCCCGGACTGAAGCTTTCTTT	CASSTGQGARTEAFF
TRBV7-2	TRBJ2-1	-	-	TGTGCCAGCAGCTTAGCTAGCTACAATGAGCAGTTCTTC	CASSLASYNEQFF
TRBV27	TRBJ2-7	medium-sized	-	TGTGCCAGCAGTCCACAGGTGGTTGACGAGCAGTACTTC	CASSPQVVDEQYF
TRBV13	TRBJ1-2	-	-	TGTGCCAGCAGACTGACGGGGGCCTATGGCTACACCTTC	CASRLTGAYGYTF
TRBV4-1	TRBJ2-7	-	-	TGCGCCAGCAGCTCAACAATCCCATTAAACGAGCAGTACTTC	CASSSTIPLNEQYF
TRBV7-9	TRBJ2-7	-	TRBD1	TGTGCCAGCAGCTCACCGGGACAGGGCGGCTACGAGCAGTACTTC	CASSSPGQGGYEQYF
TRBV6-5	TRBJ2-3	-	TRBD1	TGTGCCAGCAGACGACAGGGGGCCGGGGATACGCAGTATTTT	CASRRQGAGDTQYF
TRBV30	TRBJ2-1	-	-	TGTGCCTGGAGTGTTGGGGGGGCGAATGAGCAGTTCTTC	CAWSVGGANEQFF
TRBV5-5	TRBJ2-3	-	TRBD1	TGTGCCAGCAGCCGGACAGGGGGCTTCACAGATACGCAGTATTTT	CASSRTGGFTDTQYF
TRBV7-8	TRBJ2-1	-	TRBD2	TGTGCCAGCAGTCAAAAACTAGCGGGAGTGTCCTACAATGAGCAGTTCTTC	CASSQKLAGVSYNEQFF
TRBV5-1	TRBJ2-7	-	TRBD2	TGCGCCAGCAGCAGCCGCCCGGGGGGAACCTACGAGCAGTACTTC	CASSSRPGGTYEQYF
TRBV5-8	TRBJ2-6	-	-	TGTGCCAGCAGCTTCTCGGGGTCTGGGGCCAACGTCCTGACTTTC	CASSFSGSGANVLTF
TRBV13	TRBJ1-2	-	-	TGTGCCAGCAGCCAACGTCGAGAGGGGGTTAGCTATGGCTACACCTTC	CASSQRREGVSYGYTF
TRBV27	TRBJ2-3	-	-	TGTGCCAGCAAACGGACTAGCACAGATACGCAGTATTTT	CASKRTSTDTQYF
TRBV7-2	TRBJ2-5	-	-	TGTGCCAGCAGCTTAGTTAGGCAAGAGACCCAGTACTTC	CASSLVRQETQYF
TRBV6-6	TRBJ2-1	once	-	TGTGCCAGCGGTTATAGGGGGGCCTCCAATGAGCAGTTCTTC	CASGYRGASNEQFF
TRBV5-8	TRBJ2-5	-	-	TGTGCCAGCACCGTTTGGGGACTCACACAAGAGACCCAGTACTTC	CASTVWGLTQETQYF
TRBV28	TRBJ1-2	few	-	TGTGCCAGTTTTAAATCGGCCGGTAACTATGGCTACACCTTC	CASFKSAGNYGYTF
TRBV5-1	TRBJ1-2	many	-	TGCGCCAGCGCCTGGGGGGTCGACTATGGCTACACCTTC	CASAWGVDYGYTF
TRBV5-1	TRBJ1-2	-	-	TGCGCCAGCAGCTTCGACAGTCGATACTATGGCTACACCTTC	CASSFDSRYYGYTF
TRBV9	TRBJ2-6	medium-sized	TRBD1	TGTGCCAGCAGCGCGCGACCGGGACAGGGGCCTGTCCTGCCAGGAGTCCTGACTTTC	CASSARPGQGPVLPGVLTF
TRBV7-9	TRBJ2-1	few	-	TGTGCCAGCAGTTACCAGGGTGCAGTCTATGAGCAGTTCTTC	CASSYQGAVYEQFF
TRBV4-2	TRBJ2-3	-	-	TGTGCCAGCAGCGGGGAAAGGGATACGCAGTATTTT	CASSGERDTQYF
TRBV25-1	TRBJ1-1	-	-	TGTGCCAGCAGTGACCCTTGGTCTGAAGCTTTCTTT	CASSDPWSEAFF
TRBV7-9	TRBJ2-1	-	-	TGTGCCAGCAGCTTCCCTCGACAGGGAGGAGACAATGAGCAGTTCTTC	CASSFPRQGGDNEQFF
TRBV9	TRBJ1-2	-	TRBD1	TGTGCCAGCACCCTATGGGGGGGACAGTCTCATGGCTACACCTTC	CASTLWGGQSHGYTF
TRBV19	TRBJ2-2	few	-	TGTGCCAGTAGTTTGGCCGTGAACACCGGGGAGCTGTTTTTT	CASSLAVNTGELFF
TRBV6-5	TRBJ1-5	-	-	TGTGCCAGCACCGGGGGGGTTGGACAGCCCCAGCATTTT	CASTGGVGQPQHF
TRBV6-1	TRBJ2-7	-	TRBD1	TGTGCCAGCAGTGGTCGGGACAGGCCCGCTTTC	CASSGRDRPAF
TRBV18	TRBJ1-1	once	TRBD1	TGTGCCAGCTCACGGACAGGGGATGCGAACACTGAAGCTTTCTTT	CASSRTGDANTEAFF
TRBV19	TRBJ1-1	medium-sized	-	TGTGCCAGTAGTCCAAAAAACCTCTACGAAAATAGCGGTAAAACTGAAGCTTTCTTT	CASSPKNLYENSGKTEAFF
TRBV30	TRBJ2-7	-	TRBD2	TGTGCCTGGACCCGGACTAGCGGGAGTTACGAGCAGTACTTC	CAWTRTSGSYEQYF
TRBV29-1	TRBJ2-3	-	-	TGCAGCGGTGCCCCAGGTGGAGGCGCAGATACGCAGTATTTT	CSGAPGGGADTQYF
TRBV25-1	TRBJ1-2	-	-	TGTGCCAGCAGTGAACAAGGGGCCTATGGCTACACCTTC	CASSEQGAYGYTF
TRBV20-1	TRBJ2-1	-	-	TGCAGTGCTAGAGACGGTATTGAGCAGTTCTTC	CSARDGIEQFF
TRBV7-3	TRBJ2-1	-	-	TGTGCCAGCAGCCCGAGGACCAGTGATGAGCAGTTCTTC	CASSPRTSDEQFF
TRBV5-6	TRBJ2-1	-	TRBD2	TGTGCCAGCAGCCCGGGACTAGCGGACCGAGAGCAGTTCTTC	CASSPGLADREQFF
TRBV5-6	TRBJ2-1	-	-	TGTGCCAGCAGCCCTCCCACCGGGACTTCCTACAATGAGCAGTTCTTC	CASSPPTGTSYNEQFF
TRBV28	TRBJ1-2	-	-	TGTGCCAGCAGTTTAGAGGGGACCTATGGCTACACCTTC	CASSLEGTYGYTF
TRBV6-1	TRBJ2-2	few	TRBD1	TGTGCCGTACTCACTAGGGGGCAGGTCGGGGAGCTGTTTTTT	CAVLTRGQVGELFF
TRBV9	TRBJ2-1	-	-	TGTGCCAGCAGCGAGGGGGACAATGAGCAGTTCTTC	CASSEGDNEQFF
TRBV19	TRBJ1-1	-	-	TGTGCCAGTAGGAGACAGGAGAACACTGAAGCTTTCTTT	CASRRQENTEAFF
TRBV30	TRBJ1-5	-	-	TGTGCCTGGGGTACCGGATTTAGCAATCAGCCCCAGCATTTT	CAWGTGFSNQPQHF
TRBV9	TRBJ2-7	-	-	TGTGCCAGCAGCGACTTATACGAGCAGTACTTC	CASSDLYEQYF
TRBV30	TRBJ1-5	-	TRBD1	TGTGCCTGGAGCACAGGGGGGAATCAGCCCCAGCATTTT	CAWSTGGNQPQHF
TRBV7-9	TRBJ2-3	-	TRBD2	TGTGCCAGCAGCCGGACTAGTAACACAGATACGCAGTATTTT	CASSRTSNTDTQYF
TRBV7-8	TRBJ2-5	-	-	TGTGCCAGCGTTTCGACTACGATGGAGACCCAGTACTTC	CASVSTTMETQYF
TRBV2	TRBJ2-7	-	-	TGTGCCAGCAATTACAGGGCCGGCGAGCAGTACTTC	CASNYRAGEQYF
TRBV7-3	TRBJ2-3	-	-	TGTGCCAGCAGAGGCGTCCGTACCACAGATACGCAGTATTTT	CASRGVRTTDTQYF
TRBV6-5	TRBJ1-5	-	-	TGTGCCAGCAGTTACGACAGGTCATATCAGCCCCAGCATTTT	CASSYDRSYQPQHF
TRBV11-2	TRBJ2-1	few	TRBD1	TGTGCCAGCAGCCCCGGGACAGGGGGAAGAGAGCAGTTCTTC	CASSPGTGGREQFF
TRBV5-1	TRBJ2-5	-	TRBD2	TGCGCCAGCAGCTTTCGGCCAGCGGGGGAGAGAATAGGGGAGACCCAGTACTTC	CASSFRPAGERIGETQYF
TRBV11-2	TRBJ2-7	few	-	TGTGCCAGCAGCCGATCAACCGGGACTTCTTACGAGCAGTACTTC	CASSRSTGTSYEQYF
TRBV4-3	TRBJ2-3	-	-	TGCGCCAGCAGCCCCAGGCACACAGATACGCAGTATTTT	CASSPRHTDTQYF
TRBV7-3	TRBJ2-1	-	-	TGTGCCAGCAGCTTAGGTGCGCCCAGCTCCTACAATGAGCAGTTCTTC	CASSLGAPSSYNEQFF